This TCR beta chain was identified in a study of T cell responses to AZD1222 COVID-19 vaccine. Study in general: Pooling covered second doses at about 4 or about 12 weeks.

The study's findings and limits: There were mostly white British donors and more females than males, and clonal diversity was possibly underestimated. Just a handful of people given AZD1222 tested seropositive at baseline.

Profiling relied on immunoSEQ multiplex PCR, and the TCRdb table lists in-frame clones only, not all of them. The sample yields around 30,000 clones, roughly nine tenths seen once. As for this clone: Its antigen is undetermined.

The sample consisted of peripheral blood, taken on day 0 of AZD1222 vaccination. The clonotype originates from an adult in good health.

CDR3 DNA sequence: TGTGCCAGCAGTGAAGGAACCCGCAGGGACACTGAAGCTTTCTTT. It specifies CASSEGTRRDTEAFF. V gene TRBV6-1 combines with J gene TRBJ1-1; a weak D match, TRBD1 (5 bases). This CDR3 region has 15 residues. Trimming pared 1 base from V and 3 bases from J, leaving 12 bases between. Germline V gene data show CDR1 as MNHNS and CDR2 as SASEGT.